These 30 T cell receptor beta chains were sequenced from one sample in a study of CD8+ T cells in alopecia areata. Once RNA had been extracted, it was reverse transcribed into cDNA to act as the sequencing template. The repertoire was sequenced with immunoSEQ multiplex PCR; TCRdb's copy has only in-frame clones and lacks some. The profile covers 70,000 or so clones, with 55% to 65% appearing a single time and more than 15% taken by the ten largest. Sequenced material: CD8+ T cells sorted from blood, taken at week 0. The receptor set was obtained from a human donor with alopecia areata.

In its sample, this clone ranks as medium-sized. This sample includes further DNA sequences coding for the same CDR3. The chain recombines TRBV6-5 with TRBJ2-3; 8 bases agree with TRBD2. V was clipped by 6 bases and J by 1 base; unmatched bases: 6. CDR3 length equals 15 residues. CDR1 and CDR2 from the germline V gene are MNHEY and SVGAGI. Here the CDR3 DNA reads TGTGCCAGCAGGACCGGACTAGCTGGCACAGATACGCAGTATTTT. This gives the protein CASRTGLAGTDTQYF.

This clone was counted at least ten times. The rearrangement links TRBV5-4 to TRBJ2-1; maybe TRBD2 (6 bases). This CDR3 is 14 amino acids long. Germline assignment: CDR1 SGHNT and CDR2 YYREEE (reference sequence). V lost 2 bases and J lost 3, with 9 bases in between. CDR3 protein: CASSFRGLYNEQFF. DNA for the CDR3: TGTGCCAGCAGCTTCCGGGGACTCTACAATGAGCAGTTCTTC.

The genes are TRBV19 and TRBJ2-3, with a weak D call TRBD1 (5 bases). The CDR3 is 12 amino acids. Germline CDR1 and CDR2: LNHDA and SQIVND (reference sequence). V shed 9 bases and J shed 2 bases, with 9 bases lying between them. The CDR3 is CARRGSTDTQYF. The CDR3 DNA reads TGTGCCAGAAGGGGTTCCACAGATACGCAGTATTTT.

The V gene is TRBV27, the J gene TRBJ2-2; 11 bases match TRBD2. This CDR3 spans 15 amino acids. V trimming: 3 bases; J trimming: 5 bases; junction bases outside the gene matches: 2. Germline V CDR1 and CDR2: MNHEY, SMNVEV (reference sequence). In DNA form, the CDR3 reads TGTGCCAGCAGTTTTGGGACTAGCGGAACCGGGGAGCTGTTTTTT. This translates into CASSFGTSGTGELFF.

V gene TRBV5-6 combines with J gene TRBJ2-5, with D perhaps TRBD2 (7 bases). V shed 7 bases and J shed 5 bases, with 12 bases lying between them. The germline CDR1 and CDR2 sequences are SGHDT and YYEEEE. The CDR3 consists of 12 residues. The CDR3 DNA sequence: TGTGCCAGCGGGGGGGCTGGCGAGACCCAGTACTTC. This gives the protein CASGGAGETQYF.

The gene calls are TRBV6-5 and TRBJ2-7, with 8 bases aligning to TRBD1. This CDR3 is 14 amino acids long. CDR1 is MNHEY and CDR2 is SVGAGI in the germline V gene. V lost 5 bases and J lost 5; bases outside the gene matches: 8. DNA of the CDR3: TGTGCCAGCAGTCCAGGGGGCATAAAGGACGAGCAGTACTTC. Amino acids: CASSPGGIKDEQYF.

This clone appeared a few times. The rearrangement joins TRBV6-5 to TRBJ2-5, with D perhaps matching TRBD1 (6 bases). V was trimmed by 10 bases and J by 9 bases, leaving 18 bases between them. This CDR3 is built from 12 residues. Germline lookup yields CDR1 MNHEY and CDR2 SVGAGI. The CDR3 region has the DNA TGTGCCACCGGACAGTTTACGTTTCCCCAGTACTTC. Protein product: CATGQFTFPQYF.

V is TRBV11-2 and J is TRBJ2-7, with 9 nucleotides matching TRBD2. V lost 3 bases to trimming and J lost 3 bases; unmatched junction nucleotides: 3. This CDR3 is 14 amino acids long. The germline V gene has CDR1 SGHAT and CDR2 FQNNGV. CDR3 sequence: CASSLTTSGYEQYF. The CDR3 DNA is TGTGCCAGCAGCTTGACGACTAGCGGCTACGAGCAGTACTTC.

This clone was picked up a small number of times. In DNA, the CDR3 is TGCAGCGTTGATGTTACTCGGCCTGAAGCTTTCTTT. Translation: CSVDVTRPEAFF. J is TRBJ1-1 and V is TRBV29-1; D gene ambiguous. The CDR3 extends over 12 amino acids. Trimming left V 3 bases short and J 6 bases short, with 11 bases between. Germline CDR1 and CDR2: SQVTM and ANQGSEA.

The CDR3 sequence is CASSSPRWRGASPSYNEQFF. Written as DNA, the CDR3 is TGTGCCAGCAGCTCCCCCAGGTGGCGCGGGGCTTCTCCTTCCTACAATGAGCAGTTCTTC. The rearrangement links TRBV5-4 to TRBJ2-1, with a tentative D call TRBD2 (6 bases). Trimming left V 3 bases short and J 1 base short, with 26 bases between. The CDR3 length is 20 residues. CDR1 and CDR2 from the germline V gene are SGHNT and YYREEE (reference sequence).

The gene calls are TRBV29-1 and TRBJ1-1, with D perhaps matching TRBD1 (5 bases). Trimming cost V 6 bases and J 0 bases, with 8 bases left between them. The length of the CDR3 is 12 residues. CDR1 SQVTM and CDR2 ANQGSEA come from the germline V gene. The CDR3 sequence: CSVRGMNTEAFF. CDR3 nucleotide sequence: TGCAGCGTCCGGGGGATGAACACTGAAGCTTTCTTT.

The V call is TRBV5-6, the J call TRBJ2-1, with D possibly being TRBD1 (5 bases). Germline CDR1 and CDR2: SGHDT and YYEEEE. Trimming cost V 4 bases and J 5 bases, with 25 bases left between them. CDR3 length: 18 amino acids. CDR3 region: CASSRWGTPSRPNNEQFF. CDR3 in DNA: TGTGCCAGCAGCCGATGGGGCACGCCGAGCCGTCCTAACAATGAGCAGTTCTTC.

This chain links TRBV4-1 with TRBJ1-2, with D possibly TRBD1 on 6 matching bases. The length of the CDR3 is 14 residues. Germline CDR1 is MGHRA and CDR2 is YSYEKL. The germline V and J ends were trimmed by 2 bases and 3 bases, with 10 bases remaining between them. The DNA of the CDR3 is TGCGCCAGCAGCCAAAACAGGGTTGACTATGGCTACACCTTC. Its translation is CASSQNRVDYGYTF.

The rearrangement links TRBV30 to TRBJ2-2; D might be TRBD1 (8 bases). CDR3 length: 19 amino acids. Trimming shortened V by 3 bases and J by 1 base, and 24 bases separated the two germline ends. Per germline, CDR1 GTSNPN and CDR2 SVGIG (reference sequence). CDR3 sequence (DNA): TGTGCCTGGAGCCCTCCCGTAACGACAGGGGAGGGGAACACCGGGGAGCTGTTTTTT. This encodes CAWSPPVTTGEGNTGELFF.

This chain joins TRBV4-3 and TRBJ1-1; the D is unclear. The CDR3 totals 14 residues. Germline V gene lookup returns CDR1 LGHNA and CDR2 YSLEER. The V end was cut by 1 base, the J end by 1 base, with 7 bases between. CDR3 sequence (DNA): TGCGCCAGCAGCCAAGCCTCAGGGAACACTGAAGCTTTCTTT. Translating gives CASSQASGNTEAFF.

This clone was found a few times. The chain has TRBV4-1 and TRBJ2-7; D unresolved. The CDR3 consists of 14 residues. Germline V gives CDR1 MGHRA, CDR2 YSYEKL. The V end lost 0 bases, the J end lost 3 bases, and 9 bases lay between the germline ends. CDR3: CASSQDPGYYEQYF. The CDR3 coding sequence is TGCGCCAGCAGCCAAGATCCAGGCTACTACGAGCAGTACTTC.

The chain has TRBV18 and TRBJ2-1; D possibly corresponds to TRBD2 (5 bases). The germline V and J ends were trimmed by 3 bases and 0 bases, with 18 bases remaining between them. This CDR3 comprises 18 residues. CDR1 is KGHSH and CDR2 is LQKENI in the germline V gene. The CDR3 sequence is CASSPPGLASSSYNEQFF. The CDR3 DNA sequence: TGTGCCAGCTCACCCCCCGGGCTAGCCTCGAGCTCCTACAATGAGCAGTTCTTC. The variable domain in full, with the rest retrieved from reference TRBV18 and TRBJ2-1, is NAGVMQNPRHLVRRRGQEARLRCSPMKGHSHVYWYRQLPEEGLKFMVYLQKENIIDESGMPKERFSAEFPKEGPSILRIQQVVRGDSAAYFCASSPPGLASSSYNEQFFGPGTRLTVL.

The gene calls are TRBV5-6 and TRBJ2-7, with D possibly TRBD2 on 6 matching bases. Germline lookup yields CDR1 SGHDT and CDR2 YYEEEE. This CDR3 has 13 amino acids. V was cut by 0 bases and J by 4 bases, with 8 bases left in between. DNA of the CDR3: TGTGCCAGCAGCTTGGGAGGGACTTACGAGCAGTACTTC. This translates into CASSLGGTYEQYF. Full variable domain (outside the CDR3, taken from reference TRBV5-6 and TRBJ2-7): DAGVTQSPTHLIKTRGQQVTLRCSPKSGHDTVSWYQQALGQGPQFIFQYYEEEERQRGNFPDRFSGHQFPNYSSELNVNALLLGDSALYLCASSLGGTYEQYFGPGTRLTVT.

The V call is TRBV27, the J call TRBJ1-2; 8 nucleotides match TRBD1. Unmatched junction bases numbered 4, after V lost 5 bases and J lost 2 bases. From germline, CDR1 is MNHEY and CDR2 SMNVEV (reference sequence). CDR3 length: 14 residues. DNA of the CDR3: TGTGCCAGCAGTAGCAGGGGGCCGAACTATGGCTACACCTTC. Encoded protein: CASSSRGPNYGYTF.

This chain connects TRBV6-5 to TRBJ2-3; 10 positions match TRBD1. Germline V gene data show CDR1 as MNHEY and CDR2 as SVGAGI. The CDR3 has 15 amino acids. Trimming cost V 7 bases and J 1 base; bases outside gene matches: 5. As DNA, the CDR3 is TGTGCCAGCAATCGTGGGACAGGGGGCACAGATACGCAGTATTTT. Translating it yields CASNRGTGGTDTQYF.

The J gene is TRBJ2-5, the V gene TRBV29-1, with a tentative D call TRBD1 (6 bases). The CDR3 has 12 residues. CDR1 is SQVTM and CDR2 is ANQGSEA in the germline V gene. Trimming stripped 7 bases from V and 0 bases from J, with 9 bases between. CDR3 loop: CSARQDQETQYF. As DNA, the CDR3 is TGCAGCGCTCGACAGGACCAAGAGACCCAGTACTTC.

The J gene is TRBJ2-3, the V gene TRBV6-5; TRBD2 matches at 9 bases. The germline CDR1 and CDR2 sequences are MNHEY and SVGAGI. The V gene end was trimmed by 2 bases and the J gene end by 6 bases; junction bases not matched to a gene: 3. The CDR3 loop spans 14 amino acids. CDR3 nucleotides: TGTGCCAGCAGTTACGTAGCGGGAGAGGATACGCAGTATTTT. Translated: CASSYVAGEDTQYF.

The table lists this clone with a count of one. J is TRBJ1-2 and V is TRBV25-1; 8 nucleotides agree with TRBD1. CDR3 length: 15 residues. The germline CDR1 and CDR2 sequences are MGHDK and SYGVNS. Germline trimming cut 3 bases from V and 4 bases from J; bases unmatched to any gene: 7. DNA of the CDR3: TGTGCCAGCAGTGAGAGGGGACAGGAGGCCTATGGCTACACCTTC. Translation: CASSERGQEAYGYTF.

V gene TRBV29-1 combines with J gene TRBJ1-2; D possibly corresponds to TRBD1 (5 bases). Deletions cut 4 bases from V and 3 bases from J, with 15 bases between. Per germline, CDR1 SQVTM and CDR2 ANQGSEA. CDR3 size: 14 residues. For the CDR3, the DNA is TGCAGCGTTGCGGACATCGAAGCGGACTATGGCTACACCTTC. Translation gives CSVADIEADYGYTF. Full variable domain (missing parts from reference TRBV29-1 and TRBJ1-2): SAVISQKPSRDICQRGTSLTIQCQVDSQVTMMFWYRQQPGQSLTLIATANQGSEATYESGFVIDKFPISRPNLTFSTLTVSNMSPEDSSIYLCSVADIEADYGYTFGSGTRLTVV.

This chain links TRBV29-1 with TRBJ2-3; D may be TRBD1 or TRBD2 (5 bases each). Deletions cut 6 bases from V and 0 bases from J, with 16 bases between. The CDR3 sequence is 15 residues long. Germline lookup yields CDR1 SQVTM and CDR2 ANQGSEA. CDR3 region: CSVEGSGRSTDTQYF. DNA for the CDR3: TGCAGCGTAGAGGGTTCGGGGCGTAGCACAGATACGCAGTATTTT.

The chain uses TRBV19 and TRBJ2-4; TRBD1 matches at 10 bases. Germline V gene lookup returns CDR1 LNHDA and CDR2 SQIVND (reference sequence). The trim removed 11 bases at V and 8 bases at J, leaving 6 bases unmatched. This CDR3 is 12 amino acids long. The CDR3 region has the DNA TGTGCCTGTGGACAGGGGGGGGACATTCAGTACTTC. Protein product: CACGQGGDIQYF.

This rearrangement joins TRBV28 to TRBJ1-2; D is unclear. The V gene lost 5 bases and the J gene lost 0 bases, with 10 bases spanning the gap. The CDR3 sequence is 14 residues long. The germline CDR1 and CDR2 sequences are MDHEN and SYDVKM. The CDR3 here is CASSPAATNYGYTF. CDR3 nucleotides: TGTGCCAGCAGTCCCGCCGCGACTAACTATGGCTACACCTTC.

CDR3 region: CASSLGPYQPQHF. The CDR3, as DNA: TGTGCCAGCAGCTTGGGGCCTTATCAGCCCCAGCATTTT. The V gene is TRBV5-6, the J gene TRBJ1-5; D uncertain. Germline V lookup: CDR1 SGHDT, CDR2 YYEEEE. Trimming removed 0 bases from V and 5 bases from J, with 6 bases in between. The CDR3 contains 13 residues. The full variable domain, with the rest looked up from reference TRBV5-6 and TRBJ1-5, is DAGVTQSPTHLIKTRGQQVTLRCSPKSGHDTVSWYQQALGQGPQFIFQYYEEEERQRGNFPDRFSGHQFPNYSSELNVNALLLGDSALYLCASSLGPYQPQHFGDGTRLSIL.

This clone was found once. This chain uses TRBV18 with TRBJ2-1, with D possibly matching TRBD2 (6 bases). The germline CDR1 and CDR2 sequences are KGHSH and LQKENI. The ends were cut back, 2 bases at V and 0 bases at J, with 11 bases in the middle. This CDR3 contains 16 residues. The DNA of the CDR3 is TGTGCCAGCTCACCAGTTGCGGGAAGCTCCTACAATGAGCAGTTCTTC. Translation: CASSPVAGSSYNEQFF.

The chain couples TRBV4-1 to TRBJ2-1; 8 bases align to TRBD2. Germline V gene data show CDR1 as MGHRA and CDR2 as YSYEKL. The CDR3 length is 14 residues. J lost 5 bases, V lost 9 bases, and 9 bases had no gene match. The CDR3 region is CASRGLAGNNEQFF. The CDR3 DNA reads TGCGCCAGTCGGGGGCTAGCGGGTAACAATGAGCAGTTCTTC.